This T cell receptor (beta chain) was profiled in a study of OX40 agonist ivuxolimab in advanced cancers. Across the study: Three patients got partial responses; one had hepatocellular carcinoma and two had cutaneous melanoma.

General study points: On average, CD8+ T cells showed a greater number of expanded clones than CD4+. Clonal expansion from baseline to week 6 occurred in both CD4+ and CD8+ T cells.

Some clones are missing from TCRdb's copy, which holds only in-frame ones; the method was immunoSEQ multiplex PCR. The table has 98,000 or so clones, 70% to 85% seen once; the top ten hold more than 1.1%. In regard to this clone: No antigen is known for it. At one end, the junction sequence differs from germline, possibly due to a read error.

This CDR3 spans 15 amino acids. Germline assignment: CDR1 MGHRA and CDR2 YSYEKL. The specimen was CD4+ or CD8+ T cells sorted from blood, collected in a trial of the OX40 agonist ivuxolimab. J is TRBJ1-2 and V is TRBV4-1; 7 bases line up with TRBD1. This receptor was identified in an adult with an advanced solid tumor such as melanoma, head and neck, liver or kidney cancer. In nucleotides, the CDR3 is TGCGCCAGCAGCCCTATTCCGACAGGGACCTATGGCCACACCTTC. This sequence encodes CASSPIPTGTYGHTF.